These 5 T cell receptor beta chains were sequenced from one sample in a study of T cell changes during pregnancy in multiple sclerosis. Produced via immunoSEQ multiplex PCR; TCRdb's table is partial and in-frame only. The sample carries approximately 65,000 clones, about 93% recorded once. The starting material was peripheral blood, obtained in the third trimester of pregnancy. The receptors derive from a female donor in good health, enrolled as a control in a pregnancy study.

This chain uses TRBV5-1 with TRBJ1-1; tentative D call: TRBD1 (6 bases). CDR3 length: 14 amino acids. V lost 4 bases and J lost 4, with 14 bases in between. In germline, CDR1 is SGHRS, CDR2 YFSETQ. The CDR3 here is CASSQQGLSTEAFF. The DNA for the CDR3 is TGCGCCAGCAGCCAACAGGGTTTGAGCACTGAAGCTTTCTTT.

This chain links TRBV30 with TRBJ2-7; possibly TRBD2 for D (5 bases). This CDR3 is built from 11 residues. Germline CDR1 GTSNPN, CDR2 SVGIG (reference sequence). V lost 2 bases and J 7 bases, leaving 9 bases between the germline ends. CDR3: CAWSRTGEQYF. CDR3 in DNA: TGTGCCTGGAGTAGGACGGGGGAGCAGTACTTC.

The chain couples TRBV6-5 to TRBJ1-2, with 7 bases lining up with TRBD1. V lost 6 bases, J lost 5 bases, and 9 bases stayed unmatched. Germline CDR1 is MNHEY and CDR2 is SVGAGI. The length of the CDR3 is 14 residues. CDR3 loop: CASRPTGRTYGYTF. For the CDR3, the DNA is TGTGCCAGCAGGCCGACAGGGCGAACTTATGGCTACACCTTC.

This chain joins TRBV6-5 and TRBJ2-7, with D possibly matching TRBD1 (6 bases). This CDR3 has 16 amino acids. The germline V gene encodes CDR1 MNHEY and CDR2 SVGAGI. The germline V and J ends were trimmed by 0 bases and 3 bases, with 15 bases remaining between them. DNA for the CDR3: TGTGCCAGCAGTTACTCGATAGGACAGTATAGCTACGAGCAGTACTTC. Amino acids: CASSYSIGQYSYEQYF.

V usage is TRBV2 and J usage is TRBJ1-5, with D perhaps matching TRBD1 (6 bases). Germline assignment: CDR1 SNHLY and CDR2 FYNNEI. There are 17 residues in the CDR3. Trimming pared 3 bases from V and 2 bases from J, leaving 17 bases between. CDR3 protein: CASSEWGQGIGNQPQHF. CDR3 sequence (DNA): TGTGCCAGCAGTGAGTGGGGGCAAGGGATAGGCAATCAGCCCCAGCATTTT.